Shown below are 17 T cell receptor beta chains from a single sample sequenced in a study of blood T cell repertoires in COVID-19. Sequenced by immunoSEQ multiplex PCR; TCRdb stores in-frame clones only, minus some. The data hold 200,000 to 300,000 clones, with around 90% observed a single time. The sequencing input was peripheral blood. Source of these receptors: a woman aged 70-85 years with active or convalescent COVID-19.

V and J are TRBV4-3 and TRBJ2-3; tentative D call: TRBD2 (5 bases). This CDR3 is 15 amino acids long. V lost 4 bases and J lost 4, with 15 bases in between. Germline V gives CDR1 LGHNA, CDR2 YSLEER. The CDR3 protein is CASSPTRVSADTQYF. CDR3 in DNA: TGCGCCAGCAGCCCCACGAGGGTGTCGGCAGATACGCAGTATTTT.

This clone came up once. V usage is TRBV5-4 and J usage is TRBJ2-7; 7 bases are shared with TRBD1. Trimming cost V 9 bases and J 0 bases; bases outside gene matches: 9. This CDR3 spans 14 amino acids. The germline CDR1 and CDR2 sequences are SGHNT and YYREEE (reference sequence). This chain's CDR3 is CAILTGPHSYEQYF. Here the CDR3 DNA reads TGTGCCATCCTGACAGGGCCCCACTCCTACGAGCAGTACTTC. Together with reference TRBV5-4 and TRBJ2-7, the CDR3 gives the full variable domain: ETGVTQSPTHLIKTRGQQVTLRCSSQSGHNTVSWYQQALGQGPQFIFQYYREEENGRGNFPPRFSGLQFPNYSSELNVNALELDDSALYLCAILTGPHSYEQYFGPGTRLTVT.

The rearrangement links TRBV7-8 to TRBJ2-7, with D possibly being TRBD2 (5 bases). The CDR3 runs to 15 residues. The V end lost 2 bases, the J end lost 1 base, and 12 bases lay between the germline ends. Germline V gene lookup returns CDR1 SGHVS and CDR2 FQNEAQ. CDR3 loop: CASSLRGEGSYEQYF. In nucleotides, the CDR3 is TGTGCCAGCAGCTTAAGAGGCGAGGGATCCTACGAGCAGTACTTC.

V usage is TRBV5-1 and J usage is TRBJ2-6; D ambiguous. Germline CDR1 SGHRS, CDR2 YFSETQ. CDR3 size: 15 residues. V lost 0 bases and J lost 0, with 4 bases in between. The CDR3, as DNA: TGCGCCAGCAGCTTGGGTAACTCTGGGGCCAACGTCCTGACTTTC. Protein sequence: CASSLGNSGANVLTF.

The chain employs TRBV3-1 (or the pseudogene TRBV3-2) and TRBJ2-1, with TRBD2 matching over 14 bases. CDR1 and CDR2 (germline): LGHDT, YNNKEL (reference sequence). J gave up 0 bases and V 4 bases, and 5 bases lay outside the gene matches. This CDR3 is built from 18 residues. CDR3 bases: TGTGCCAGCAGCCCCCGGACTAGCGGGGGGAGCTCCTACAATGAGCAGTTCTTC. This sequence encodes CASSPRTSGGSSYNEQFF.

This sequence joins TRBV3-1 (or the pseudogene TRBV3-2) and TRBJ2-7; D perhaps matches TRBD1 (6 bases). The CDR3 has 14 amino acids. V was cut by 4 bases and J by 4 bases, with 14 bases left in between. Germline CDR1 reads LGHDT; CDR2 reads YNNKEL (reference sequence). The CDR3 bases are TGTGCCAGCAGCCGAGGACAGAGACTTTACGAGCAGTACTTC. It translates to CASSRGQRLYEQYF.

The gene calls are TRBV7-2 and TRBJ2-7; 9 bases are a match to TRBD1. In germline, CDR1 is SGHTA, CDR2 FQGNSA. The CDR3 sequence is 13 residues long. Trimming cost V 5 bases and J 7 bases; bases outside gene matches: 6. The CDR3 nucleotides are TGTGCCAGCAGCCTCAGGACAGGGGATGAGCAGTACTTC. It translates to CASSLRTGDEQYF.

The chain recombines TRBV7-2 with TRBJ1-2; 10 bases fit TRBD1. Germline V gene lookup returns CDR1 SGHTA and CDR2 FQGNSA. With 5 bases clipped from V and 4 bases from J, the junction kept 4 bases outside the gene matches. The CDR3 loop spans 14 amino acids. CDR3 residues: CASSPRQGAYGYTF. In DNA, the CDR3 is TGTGCCAGCAGCCCAAGACAGGGGGCCTATGGCTACACCTTC.

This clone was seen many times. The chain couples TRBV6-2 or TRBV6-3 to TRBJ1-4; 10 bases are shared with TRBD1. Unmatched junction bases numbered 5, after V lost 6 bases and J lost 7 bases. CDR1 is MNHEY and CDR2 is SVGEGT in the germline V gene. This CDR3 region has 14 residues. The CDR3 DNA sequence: TGTGCCAGCAGCATCGGGACAGGGGTTGAAAAACTGTTTTTT. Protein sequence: CASSIGTGVEKLFF.

The CDR3 DNA is TGCGCCAGCAGCCAGCCCGGGACAGGGAATGGAAACACCATATATTTT. Amino acids: CASSQPGTGNGNTIYF. V is TRBV4-1 and J is TRBJ1-3; 9 nucleotides align to TRBD1. The germline gives CDR1 MGHRA, CDR2 YSYEKL. After removal of 3 bases from V and 3 bases from J, the junction contained 6 bases not matched to a gene. The CDR3 runs 16 residues.

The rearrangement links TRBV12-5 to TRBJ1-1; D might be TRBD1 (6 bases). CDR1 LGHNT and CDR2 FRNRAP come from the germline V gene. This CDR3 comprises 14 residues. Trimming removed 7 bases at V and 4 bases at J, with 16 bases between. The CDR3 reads CASALLRGSTEAFF. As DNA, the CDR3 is TGTGCTAGTGCCTTACTCAGGGGATCCACTGAAGCTTTCTTT. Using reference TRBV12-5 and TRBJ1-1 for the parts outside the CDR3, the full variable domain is DARVTQTPRHKVTEMGQEVTMRCQPILGHNTVFWYRQTMMQGLELLAYFRNRAPLDDSGMPKDRFSAEMPDATLATLKIQPSEPRDSAVYFCASALLRGSTEAFFGQGTRLTVV.

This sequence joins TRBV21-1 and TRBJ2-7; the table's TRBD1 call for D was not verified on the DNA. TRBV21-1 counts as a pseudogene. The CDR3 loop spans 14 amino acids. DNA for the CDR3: TGTGCCAGCAGCAAAAGGGGGAATAAGGACGAGCAGTACTTC. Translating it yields CASSKRGNKDEQYF.

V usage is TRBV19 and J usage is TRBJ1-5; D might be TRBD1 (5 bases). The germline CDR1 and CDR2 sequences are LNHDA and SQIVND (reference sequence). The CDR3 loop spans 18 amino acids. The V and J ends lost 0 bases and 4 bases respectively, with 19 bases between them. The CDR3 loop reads CASSIDPLTVRGNQPQHF. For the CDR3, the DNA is TGTGCCAGTAGTATAGATCCTTTGACAGTACGAGGAAATCAGCCCCAGCATTTT.

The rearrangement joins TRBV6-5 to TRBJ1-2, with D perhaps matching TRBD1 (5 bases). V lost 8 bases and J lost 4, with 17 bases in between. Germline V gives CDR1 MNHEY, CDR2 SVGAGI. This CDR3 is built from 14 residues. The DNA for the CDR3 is TGTGCCAGCGGACGTGCGGGACGGATCTATGGCTACACCTTC. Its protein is CASGRAGRIYGYTF.

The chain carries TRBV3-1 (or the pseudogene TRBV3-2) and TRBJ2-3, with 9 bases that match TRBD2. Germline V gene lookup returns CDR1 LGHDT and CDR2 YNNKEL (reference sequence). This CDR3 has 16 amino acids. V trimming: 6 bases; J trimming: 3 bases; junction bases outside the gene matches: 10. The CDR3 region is CASRDGTSRWTDTQYF. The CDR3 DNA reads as TGTGCCAGCAGAGACGGGACTAGCCGATGGACAGATACGCAGTATTTT.

The CDR3 region has the DNA TGCGCCAGCAGCCCCGACGTGATAAGGACAGACTACGAGCAGTACTTC. Translation: CASSPDVIRTDYEQYF. This chain uses TRBV5-1 with TRBJ2-7; maybe TRBD1 (6 bases). The CDR3 is 16 residues long. V lost 4 bases and J lost 3, with 20 bases in between. Looked up from germline, CDR1 is SGHRS and CDR2 is YFSETQ.

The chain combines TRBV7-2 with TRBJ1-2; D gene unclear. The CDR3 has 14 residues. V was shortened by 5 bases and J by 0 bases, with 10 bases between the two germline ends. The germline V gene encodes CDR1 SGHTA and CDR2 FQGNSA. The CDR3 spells CASSTPTPNYGYTF. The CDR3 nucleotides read TGTGCCAGCAGCACCCCAACACCTAACTATGGCTACACCTTC.